This T cell receptor beta chain was obtained from a study of T-cell reconstitution after alpha-beta-depleted transplantation in children. Study-wide results and limits: Reportedly, only several hundred clones from non-depleted graft cells drove alpha-beta T-cell counts at about two months. Newly generated T cells supplied most T-cell counts and diversity one year post-transplant. From surviving recipient T cells and thymic progenitors came the high day-60 TCRbeta diversity observed in some patients.

Unique molecular identifiers tagged the TCRbeta library. TCRdb reprocessed the PCR reads with MiXCR, giving one entry per CDR3 protein. The table includes about 640,000 distinct CDR3 sequences, around 13% detected once. This CDR3 spans 12 amino acids. The V gene's germline CDR1 is SGHRS and CDR2 YFSETQ. V gave up 4 bases and J gave up 5 bases; unmatched junction bases: 1. There are many counts of this clonotype. The antigen is unknown. This chain joins TRBV5-1 and TRBJ1-1; TRBD1 matches 8 bases. The specimen was PBMCs, mostly from graft donor cells, collected 360 days after TCRalphabeta/CD19-depleted stem cell transplant. The clonotype comes from a male patient younger than 18 who had a stem cell transplant for acute myeloid leukemia, so the T cells may come from the graft donor. The CDR3: CASSRTGTEAFF. The CDR3 DNA follows: TGCGCCAGCAGCAGGACAGGGACTGAAGCTTTCTTT.